A single sample gave rise to the 20 T cell receptor beta chains below, sequenced in a study of read filtering for tumor transcriptome and immune sequencing. Molecular barcoded adaptors covering alpha/delta and beta/gamma chains were used on around 370 ng RNA. TCRdb itself ran the reads through MiXCR, one entry per CDR3 protein. The repertoire holds around 31,000 distinct CDR3 sequences, about 18% seen once, with roughly 17% in the top ten. Sequences were obtained from a population of CD138-negative cells sorted from bone marrow. These receptors all stem from a donor over 35 with multiple myeloma.

This clonotype was recorded at least ten times. The chain combines TRBV7-2 with TRBJ2-2, with D unclear. Trimming left V 6 bases short and J 6 bases short, with 11 bases between. Germline V gene sequence: CDR1 SGHTA, CDR2 FQGNSA. The CDR3 is 13 residues long. Here the CDR3 reads CASRRMGPGELFF. Written as DNA, the CDR3 is TGTGCCAGCAGGCGAATGGGCCCCGGGGAGCTGTTTTTT.

This chain joins TRBV24-1 and TRBJ1-5; no clear D. Trimming removed 0 bases at V and 11 bases at J, with 10 bases between. Germline CDR1 reads KGHDR; CDR2 reads SFDVKD. The CDR3 has 13 amino acids. CDR3: CATSDLAGSAQHF. The CDR3 DNA reads TGTGCCACCAGTGATTTGGCGGGTTCGGCCCAGCATTTT.

This clonotype was recorded at least ten times. The V gene is TRBV12-3 or TRBV12-4, the J gene TRBJ1-1; TRBD1 matches at 8 bases. V lost 7 bases to trimming and J lost 1 base; unmatched junction nucleotides: 11. The CDR3 has 16 residues. The CDR3 here is CASTAWLTGGNTEAFF. CDR3 nucleotides: TGTGCCAGCACCGCATGGCTTACAGGGGGGAACACTGAAGCTTTCTTT.

This clonotype occurred many times. J is TRBJ1-1 and V is TRBV29-1; D is unclear. The CDR3 is 14 residues long. Germline-derived CDR1 and CDR2 are SQVTM and ANQGSEA. Trimming took off 7 bases at V and 1 base at J, with 16 bases between the two ends. The CDR3 DNA sequence: TGCAGCGCCGAAAAGCACACAGAGAACACTGAAGCTTTCTTT. Its translation: CSAEKHTENTEAFF.

As concerns this clonotype: This may come from a read error, since a much larger clone is one base off. This chain joins TRBV6-1 and TRBJ2-7; no reliable D call. This CDR3 is 13 amino acids long. Germline assignment: CDR1 MNHNS and CDR2 SASEGT. Trimming pared 3 bases from V and 3 bases from J, leaving 9 bases between. CDR3 sequence (DNA): TGTGCCAGCAGTGAGGTCCCGAACTACGAGCAGTACTTC. This encodes CASSEVPNYEQYF.

Points on this clonotype: A far larger clone is one base from this, pointing to a likely read error. V is TRBV4-2 and J is TRBJ2-1; 7 bases are shared with TRBD1. CDR3 length: 15 amino acids. The germline V gene has CDR1 LGHNA and CDR2 YNFKEQ. The CDR3 region has the DNA TGTGCCGGCAGCTTCCAGACAGGGCCTTACAATGAGCAGTTCTTC. Translating gives CAGSFQTGPYNEQFF.

This clonotype showed up many times. The chain couples TRBV11-2 to TRBJ2-3; tentatively, D is TRBD1 or TRBD2 (5 bases each). Germline assignment: CDR1 SGHAT and CDR2 FQNNGV. CDR3 size: 15 residues. Trimming took off 2 bases at V and 6 bases at J, with 15 bases between the two ends. The CDR3 DNA reads as TGTGCCAGCAGCTTATCGGGGCTAGGATTGGATACGCAGTATTTT. Amino acids: CASSLSGLGLDTQYF.

This clonotype was counted ten times or more. CDR3 loop: CSAREVGVQETQYF. CDR3 DNA: TGCAGTGCTAGAGAAGTTGGCGTCCAAGAGACCCAGTACTTC. The chain combines TRBV20-1 with TRBJ2-5; D remains ambiguous. The V end was cut by 0 bases, the J end by 1 base, with 9 bases between. The V gene's germline CDR1 is DFQATT and CDR2 SNEGSKA (reference sequence). The CDR3 consists of 14 residues.

This clonotype was recorded many times. The V call is TRBV6-2 or TRBV6-3, the J call TRBJ1-3, with unresolved D. Germline V lookup: CDR1 MNHEY, CDR2 SVGEGT. Trimming shortened V by 7 bases and J by 0 bases, and 13 bases separated the two germline ends. This CDR3 spans 15 amino acids. In DNA form, the CDR3 reads TGTGCCAGCACCCCACGAGTGCCCTCTGGAAACACCATATATTTT. It encodes CASTPRVPSGNTIYF.

Concerning this clonotype: One junction end does not reproduce the germline sequence, and a read error may be involved. V gene TRBV20-1 combines with J gene TRBJ2-1, with a weak D call TRBD1 (6 bases). The V gene's germline CDR1 is DFQATT and CDR2 SNEGSKA (reference sequence). The CDR3 length is 15 residues. The CDR3 loop reads CGALSTGSIFPEQFF. CDR3 DNA: TGCGGTGCCTTATCGACAGGTTCCATCTTTCCTGAGCAGTTCTTC.

This chain uses TRBV11-1 with TRBJ2-1, with a possible D match to TRBD2 (6 bases). The CDR3 consists of 15 residues. Trimming took 7 bases from V and 2 from J, leaving 15 bases between them. Germline CDR1 SGHAT, CDR2 FQDESV (reference sequence). The CDR3 region has the DNA TGTGCCAGCAACCGAGGGCGGGGTCCCTACAATGAGCAGTTCTTC. Residues: CASNRGRGPYNEQFF.

This clonotype showed up many times. This chain joins TRBV25-1 and TRBJ2-5, with no clear D. The CDR3 extends over 12 amino acids. The V end was cut by 1 base, the J end by 5 bases, with 5 bases between. The germline CDR1 and CDR2 sequences are MGHDK and SYGVNS. The CDR3 loop reads CASSESKETQYF. CDR3 coding DNA: TGTGCCAGCAGTGAATCGAAGGAGACCCAGTACTTC.

This clonotype showed up many times. The chain employs TRBV29-1 and TRBJ2-5; D ambiguous. The ends were cut back, 6 bases at V and 4 bases at J, with 12 bases in the middle. This CDR3 is 12 amino acids long. The germline V gene encodes CDR1 SQVTM and CDR2 ANQGSEA. DNA for the CDR3: TGCAGCGTGGCGCTCGGCGGAGAGACCCAGTACTTC. Its translation: CSVALGGETQYF.

In this sample, this clonotype turned up many times. This sequence joins TRBV7-2 and TRBJ2-5, with 7 nucleotides matching TRBD2. J gave up 5 bases and V 7 bases, and 7 bases lay outside the gene matches. CDR1 is SGHTA and CDR2 is FQGNSA in the germline V gene. The CDR3 loop spans 13 amino acids. The chain's CDR3 is CASTPWREETQYF. The CDR3 nucleotides read TGTGCCAGCACGCCGTGGCGGGAGGAGACCCAGTACTTC.

This clonotype was recorded only once. A junction boundary mismatches the germline segment, possibly from a read error. The chain recombines TRBV7-9 with TRBJ2-1; TRBD2 agrees at 10 bases. This CDR3 is built from 15 residues. Germline CDR1 SEHNR, CDR2 FQNEAQ (reference sequence). The DNA of the CDR3 is TGTGCCCGCAGCCCCGGGACTAGCGTTTACAATGAGCAGTTCTTC. Translation: CARSPGTSVYNEQFF. The full variable domain, with the rest looked up from reference TRBV7-9 and TRBJ2-1, is DTGVSQNPRHKITKRGQNVTFRCDPISEHNRLYWYRQTLGQGPEFLTYFQNEAQLEKSRLLSDRFSAERPKGSFSTLEIQRTEQGDSAMYLCARSPGTSVYNEQFFGPGTRLTVL.

This clonotype was observed a single time. Since a much larger clone is just one base distant, this may be a read error. The chain has TRBV5-1 and TRBJ1-1; 8 bases are shared with TRBD1. The germline gives CDR1 SGHRS, CDR2 YFSETQ. CDR3 length equals 12 residues. The chain's CDR3 is CPSSLTQGAAFF. CDR3 bases: TGCCCCAGCAGCTTGACCCAGGGGGCAGCTTTCTTT.

Comments on this clonotype: This likely stems from a read error, as it lies one base from a far larger clone. This chain connects TRBV4-1 to TRBJ1-4; 7 bases match TRBD1. In germline, CDR1 is MGHRA, CDR2 YSYEKL. The CDR3 runs to 18 residues. The CDR3 region has the DNA TGCGCCAGCAGCCAACCCTGGGGATATGGACAGGTCACAGATACGCGGTATTTT. Amino acids: CASSQPWGYGQVTDTRYF.

This clonotype has at least ten counts. CDR3 bases: TGTGCCAGCTCACCTGCGGGAGGAAGAGATACGCAGTATTTT. Encoded protein: CASSPAGGRDTQYF. This sequence joins TRBV18 and TRBJ2-3, with 8 nucleotides matching TRBD2. Germline values: CDR1 KGHSH, CDR2 LQKENI. The CDR3 spans 14 residues. V shed 3 bases, J shed 5 bases, and the junction held 4 bases outside the gene matches.

This clonotype was counted many times. V is TRBV29-1 and J is TRBJ2-5, with 12 bases lining up with TRBD1. The CDR3 contains 14 residues. CDR1 and CDR2 from the germline V gene are SQVTM and ANQGSEA. V shed 7 bases and J 5 bases; nucleotides not matched to a gene: 8. The CDR3 sequence: CSGTGTGGHETQYF. Here the CDR3 DNA reads TGCAGCGGCACCGGGACAGGGGGCCATGAGACCCAGTACTTC.

This clonotype was counted ten times or more. This chain joins TRBV29-1 and TRBJ2-3; D may be TRBD2 (6 bases). The CDR3 is 16 amino acids. The V end was cut by 3 bases, the J end by 0 bases, with 16 bases between. Germline V gene lookup returns CDR1 SQVTM and CDR2 ANQGSEA. CDR3 nucleotides: TGCAGCGTTGACGCTCGGGACCGGGGGAGCACAGATACGCAGTATTTT. Translated: CSVDARDRGSTDTQYF.